A single sample gave rise to the 11 T cell receptor beta chains below, sequenced in a study of blood T cells in healthy people across ages. Alongside a J-beta primer mix, a sample-barcoded 5' primer served in a second PCR lasting roughly 6 to 11 cycles. In TCRdb, the 5' RACE reads were re-called with MiXCR into one record per CDR3 protein. The sample yields around 970,000 distinct CDR3 sequences, roughly 51% seen once. The sequencing sample was made of blood. The receptors originated from a woman aged 55-69 years in good health.

Points on this clonotype: An end of the junction differs from the germline gene, which may be a read error. In nucleotides, the CDR3 is TGTACCATCAATAACGCGGGGGAAGAAGAGACCCAGTACTTC. It translates to CTINNAGEEETQYF. J is TRBJ2-5 and V is TRBV10-3; 7 nucleotides line up with TRBD2. CDR3 size: 14 residues. Germline lookup yields CDR1 ENHRY and CDR2 SYGVKD.

The chain is built from TRBV28 and TRBJ2-5; D is uncertain. Between the trimmed V and J ends, which lost 4 bases and 7 bases, there was a span of 19 bases. The germline CDR1 and CDR2 sequences are MDHEN and SYDVKM. The CDR3 loop spans 15 amino acids. DNA for the CDR3: TGTGCCAGCAGTTCGTTATTGGAAGCTTGGGGGACCCAGTACTTC. Amino acids: CASSSLLEAWGTQYF. The full variable domain, rest sourced from reference TRBV28 and TRBJ2-5, is DVKVTQSSRYLVKRTGEKVFLECVQDMDHENMFWYRQDPGLGLRLIYFSYDVKMKEKGDIPEGYSVSREKKERFSLILESASTNQTSMYLCASSSLLEAWGTQYFGPGTRLLVL.

The chain carries TRBV6-5 and TRBJ1-1; D is perhaps TRBD1 (5 bases). Germline assignment: CDR1 MNHEY and CDR2 SVGAGI. The CDR3 runs to 13 residues. Between the trimmed V and J ends, which lost 2 bases and 4 bases, there was a span of 8 bases. The CDR3 sequence is CASSYQGSTEAFF. The CDR3 DNA reads TGTGCCAGCAGTTACCAGGGAAGCACTGAAGCTTTCTTT.

This rearrangement joins TRBV7-9 to TRBJ2-5; D not certain. Germline assignment: CDR1 SEHNR and CDR2 FQNEAQ (reference sequence). This CDR3 is built from 12 residues. Trimming left V 11 bases short and J 5 bases short, with 15 bases between. CDR3 in DNA: TGTGCCCTTCGGTCGGACCTTGAGACCCAGTACTTC. It codes for CALRSDLETQYF.

V gene TRBV15 combines with J gene TRBJ1-5; no firm D call. CDR1 LNHNV and CDR2 YYDKDF come from the germline V gene (reference sequence). The CDR3 loop spans 13 amino acids. Trimming left V 5 bases short and J 4 bases short, with 9 bases between. DNA for the CDR3: TGTGCCACCAGCGAGAGAGAGAATCAGCCCCAGCATTTT. It encodes CATSERENQPQHF.

This clonotype came up a few times. V usage is TRBV4-1 and J usage is TRBJ2-3, with 8 bases lining up with TRBD1. Trimming at V came to 4 bases and at J to 4 bases, leaving 16 bases not matched to a gene. Germline assignment: CDR1 MGHRA and CDR2 YSYEKL. CDR3 length equals 18 residues. Here the CDR3 DNA reads TGCGCCAGCAGCCGCCTGGTCCCAGGGGGCATAGTGGCAGATACGCAGTATTTT. Translated, it gives CASSRLVPGGIVADTQYF.

The chain joins TRBV25-1 to TRBJ1-6; 9 nucleotides agree with TRBD1. The CDR3 totals 14 residues. The V and J ends lost 6 bases and 7 bases, in that order; junction bases with no gene match: 4. Germline V CDR1 and CDR2: MGHDK, SYGVNS. The CDR3 protein is CASSRTGENSPLHF. DNA of the CDR3: TGTGCCAGCAGCCGGACAGGGGAAAATTCACCCCTCCACTTT.

This clonotype has just one count. The chain links TRBV13 to TRBJ2-7, with 9 bases matching TRBD1. Near its end, the DNA agrees better with TRBJ2-5, so the J call may be wrong. Germline V lookup: CDR1 PRHDT, CDR2 FYEKMQ (reference sequence). This CDR3 is built from 16 residues. CDR3 residues: CASSFSGIGQGKTQYF. The CDR3 nucleotides are TGTGCCAGCAGCTTCTCCGGAATTGGACAGGGGAAGACCCAGTACTTC.

As DNA, the CDR3 is TGTGCCAGCAGCTTGGCCGGGACAGCCTATGGCTACACCTTC. It specifies CASSLAGTAYGYTF. This chain uses TRBV5-5 with TRBJ1-2, with TRBD1 identical over 7 bases. CDR3 length equals 14 residues. Germline-derived CDR1 and CDR2 are SGHKS and YYEKEE (reference sequence). V was pared by 0 bases and J by 4 bases, with 3 bases of the junction left unmatched.

This clonotype has a handful of counts. This sequence joins TRBV12-3 or TRBV12-4 and TRBJ2-7, with TRBD2 matching over 16 bases. The DNA end is a closer match to TRBJ2-5, so the J assignment may be wrong. CDR3 length: 16 amino acids. CDR3 coding DNA: TGTGCCAGCAGTTCGGGACTAGCGGGAGGGTTGGAGACCCAGTACTTC. It codes for CASSSGLAGGLETQYF.

This clonotype was counted between two and nine times. J is TRBJ2-7 and V is TRBV11-2; D may be TRBD2 (5 bases). This CDR3 is built from 14 residues. Between the trimmed V and J ends, which lost 3 bases and 4 bases, there was a span of 13 bases. Looked up from germline, CDR1 is SGHAT and CDR2 is FQNNGV. In nucleotides, the CDR3 is TGTGCCAGCAGCTTTCTAGCCTCGCCGTACGAGCAGTACTTC. Translated, it gives CASSFLASPYEQYF.